The rows below give T cell receptor beta chains drawn from one sample of a study of T-cell memory formation after mild COVID-19. TCRdb fed the 5' RACE reads into MiXCR, producing one record per CDR3 protein. The sample contains a few hundred thousand distinct CDR3 sequences, roughly 25% of which appear only once. Sequencing was performed on PBMCs or a T cell subset sorted from them (not recorded which). The receptors shown here come from an adult woman who had mild COVID-19 (a few samples of this study predate the infection). Cell type and time point are not known. The CDR3 runs from the conserved cysteine through the conserved F or W. The order of the fields is CDR3 protein, V gene, J gene.

cdr3_aa: CASSPTSKSYNEQFF; v_call: TRBV9; j_call: TRBJ2-1
cdr3_aa: CASSLYWQASTDTQYF; v_call: TRBV7-9; j_call: TRBJ2-3
cdr3_aa: CASSYSRSQGVHEQYF; v_call: TRBV6-2/TRBV6-3; j_call: TRBJ2-7
cdr3_aa: CASSPGQGPGFF; v_call: TRBV19; j_call: TRBJ2-1
cdr3_aa: CASSYSTGLHSYNEQFF; v_call: TRBV6-5; j_call: TRBJ2-1
cdr3_aa: CASSLYGRDYGYTF; v_call: TRBV28; j_call: TRBJ1-2
cdr3_aa: CASSSETNEQFF; v_call: TRBV12-3/TRBV12-4; j_call: TRBJ2-1
cdr3_aa: CASSLQNEQYF; v_call: TRBV5-6; j_call: TRBJ2-7
cdr3_aa: CASSKVGTANYEQYF; v_call: TRBV21-1; j_call: TRBJ2-7
cdr3_aa: CAWRRTGLNTEAFF; v_call: TRBV30; j_call: TRBJ1-1
cdr3_aa: CASSWPRGDQETQYF; v_call: TRBV7-9; j_call: TRBJ2-5
cdr3_aa: CSAWTGVGEQFF; v_call: TRBV20-1; j_call: TRBJ2-1
cdr3_aa: CASSLLRGGLLNEQFF; v_call: TRBV7-3; j_call: TRBJ2-1
cdr3_aa: CASSFSQSSYEQYF; v_call: TRBV11-2; j_call: TRBJ2-7
cdr3_aa: CSASGRAVYNEQFF; v_call: TRBV20-1; j_call: TRBJ2-1
cdr3_aa: CSARAIRGGYEQYF; v_call: TRBV20-1; j_call: TRBJ2-7
cdr3_aa: CASSQDQTSTDTQYF; v_call: TRBV4-1; j_call: TRBJ2-3
cdr3_aa: CSARQTGVQETQYF; v_call: TRBV20-1; j_call: TRBJ2-5
cdr3_aa: CSARGLAGVRGSYNEQFF; v_call: TRBV20-1; j_call: TRBJ2-1
cdr3_aa: CATSDPGGSSGELFF; v_call: TRBV24-1; j_call: TRBJ2-2
cdr3_aa: CASSPDRNYNEQFF; v_call: TRBV5-6; j_call: TRBJ2-1
cdr3_aa: CASRQGEGEQYF; v_call: TRBV12-3/TRBV12-4; j_call: TRBJ2-7
cdr3_aa: CASHNAYGYTF; v_call: TRBV6-2/TRBV6-3; j_call: TRBJ1-2
cdr3_aa: CASSVASNDEQFF; v_call: TRBV9; j_call: TRBJ2-1
cdr3_aa: CASSPTGPLDRNTEAFF; v_call: TRBV7-2; j_call: TRBJ1-1
cdr3_aa: CSAKTGGPYEQYF; v_call: TRBV20-1; j_call: TRBJ2-7
cdr3_aa: CSAKIGAGLWNEQFF; v_call: TRBV20-1; j_call: TRBJ2-1
cdr3_aa: CASSPGTTYNEQFF; v_call: TRBV5-4; j_call: TRBJ2-1
cdr3_aa: CASSQARQLPTDTQYF; v_call: TRBV14; j_call: TRBJ2-3
cdr3_aa: CSAPGLAGGRETQYF; v_call: TRBV20-1; j_call: TRBJ2-5
cdr3_aa: CASKPVRGPASDTQYF; v_call: TRBV12-3/TRBV12-4; j_call: TRBJ2-3
cdr3_aa: CASSLRRMEDRGSGNTIYF; v_call: TRBV7-9; j_call: TRBJ1-3
cdr3_aa: CASGLTGIEEQFF; v_call: TRBV12-5; j_call: TRBJ2-1
cdr3_aa: CASSQSGNPQYF; v_call: TRBV12-3/TRBV12-4; j_call: TRBJ2-3
cdr3_aa: CASSLLDRSTDTQYF; v_call: TRBV5-1; j_call: TRBJ2-3
cdr3_aa: CATSDPRGGENTEAFF; v_call: TRBV24-1; j_call: TRBJ1-1
cdr3_aa: CASKQGALPYGYTF; v_call: TRBV5-5; j_call: TRBJ1-2
cdr3_aa: CATGHRDGWDQPQHF; v_call: TRBV24-1; j_call: TRBJ1-5
cdr3_aa: CASSLGLQGRTEAFF; v_call: TRBV5-1; j_call: TRBJ1-1
cdr3_aa: CSASRGVRNTEAFF; v_call: TRBV20-1; j_call: TRBJ1-1
cdr3_aa: CASSLGWTDSYEQYF; v_call: TRBV5-1; j_call: TRBJ2-7
cdr3_aa: CATSPWGSSADTQYF; v_call: TRBV24-1; j_call: TRBJ2-3
cdr3_aa: CASSPHTNSYNEQFF; v_call: TRBV5-1; j_call: TRBJ2-1
cdr3_aa: CASSLARTSGRPTQQFF; v_call: TRBV7-2; j_call: TRBJ2-1
cdr3_aa: CASSLGTGGFEQFF; v_call: TRBV7-3; j_call: TRBJ2-1
cdr3_aa: CSAPPSGSNEQFF; v_call: TRBV20-1; j_call: TRBJ2-1
cdr3_aa: CASEVTGGLQPQHF; v_call: TRBV6-1; j_call: TRBJ1-5
cdr3_aa: CASSIGQGGDNQPQHF; v_call: TRBV19; j_call: TRBJ1-5
cdr3_aa: CASSLYTGASTEAFF; v_call: TRBV7-2; j_call: TRBJ1-1
cdr3_aa: CSVLSSGVMGYTF; v_call: TRBV29-1; j_call: TRBJ1-2
cdr3_aa: CASSQETQGDYGYTF; v_call: TRBV4-2; j_call: TRBJ1-2
cdr3_aa: CASSLSLLGEQYF; v_call: TRBV5-1; j_call: TRBJ2-7
cdr3_aa: CASSPRGLAGRETQYF; v_call: TRBV9; j_call: TRBJ2-5
cdr3_aa: CASSQGAWGSGTEAFF; v_call: TRBV4-1; j_call: TRBJ1-1
cdr3_aa: CASRGRQGVNTGELFF; v_call: TRBV7-9; j_call: TRBJ2-2
cdr3_aa: CASTAGTGFFSDTQYF; v_call: TRBV5-1; j_call: TRBJ2-3
cdr3_aa: CAISEPLANTEAFF; v_call: TRBV10-3; j_call: TRBJ1-1